Listed below are T cell receptor beta chains from one sample, sequenced in a study of shared clonotypes between healthy human individuals. Profiled with immunoSEQ multiplex PCR; TCRdb holds only in-frame clones, not every one. The data contain about a million clones, approximately 80% of them singletons. Sequencing input: memory CD4+ T cells sorted from blood. These receptors originate from a man aged 18 to 30 in good health. Both conserved end residues are trimmed from each CDR3. A D gene is named only where the DNA matches it firmly.

v_gene	j_gene	d_gene	CDR3aa
TRBV5-1	TRBJ2-7	-	ASSPVPGWAYEQY
TRBV2	TRBJ2-7	-	ASKGTSLERLYEQY
TRBV19	TRBJ1-2	-	ASRRTSNYGYT
TRBV30	TRBJ2-7	-	AWSEEGEQY
TRBV5-4	TRBJ2-2	-	ASSLGRNTGELF
TRBV14	TRBJ2-5	-	ASSLLRTETQY
TRBV14	TRBJ2-7	-	ASSRYLQQNPYEQY
TRBV30	TRBJ1-1	-	AWSVGLNTEAF
TRBV29-1	TRBJ2-1	TRBD2	SVRSGREQF
TRBV27	TRBJ1-2	TRBD1	ASSPRTGPANYGYT
TRBV19	TRBJ1-6	-	ASTSGPEGGSPLH
TRBV6-1	TRBJ2-1	-	ASSDRSRGDYNEQF
TRBV6-5	TRBJ1-1	-	ASSRDGNTEAF
TRBV21-1	TRBJ2-3	-	ASSGLAPGWDTQY
TRBV6-6	TRBJ2-7	TRBD1	ASRSGGGGPYEQY
TRBV6-5	TRBJ2-2	TRBD2	ASSPGTSLRELF
TRBV25-1	TRBJ1-4	-	ASSPPRGSATNEKLF
TRBV18	TRBJ1-4	TRBD1	ASSFRDSGEKLF
TRBV29-1	TRBJ2-3	TRBD2	SVARGLALSTDTQY
TRBV7-9	TRBJ2-3	TRBD2	ASSPRVSGRGTDTQY
TRBV29-1	TRBJ2-5	-	SGDWGETQY
TRBV6-4	TRBJ1-1	-	ASSDLWEREAF
TRBV7-9	TRBJ1-1	-	ASNPGGWSTEAF
TRBV5-4	TRBJ2-1	-	ASSLRAGKNEQF
TRBV21-1	TRBJ2-6	-	ASSNRGSGANVLT
TRBV10-3	TRBJ2-2	TRBD1	AISTTGGGTGELF
TRBV7-2	TRBJ2-1	-	ASRSARVYSSYNEQF
TRBV9	TRBJ1-4	TRBD1	ASSVKGAANEKLF
TRBV6-1	TRBJ1-2	-	ASRTYGYT
TRBV6-8	TRBJ2-7	-	ARVFYEQY
TRBV7-2	TRBJ2-3	TRBD2	ASRNSGRATDTQY
TRBV2	TRBJ2-1	TRBD2	ASSVRAGGYNEQF
TRBV25-1	TRBJ2-5	-	ASNNRRETQY
TRBV28	TRBJ2-7	TRBD2	ASKSSGGDYEQY
TRBV27	TRBJ1-6	-	ASSLSWAGLSYNSPLH
TRBV7-8	TRBJ1-1	-	ASSLLNSDTEAF
TRBV7-8	TRBJ1-1	-	ASSPRGRMNTEAF
TRBV29-1	TRBJ2-5	-	SVPLWEAQY
TRBV5-6	TRBJ2-6	-	ASSFLAISGANVLT
TRBV7-9	TRBJ2-2	-	ASSRTGIVAGELF